The 26 T cell receptor beta chains in this list originate from one sample, sequenced in a study of cytomegalovirus exposure and HLA in healthy donors. The study ran its PCR with 60 Vbeta and 13 Jbeta primers. Assay used: immunoSEQ multiplex PCR; TCRdb lists only in-frame clones, some missing. The repertoire holds some 200,000 clones, with around 85% as singletons. Sample: PBMCs. These receptors all stem from a girl aged 2-10 years in good health and CMV-seronegative.

V gene TRBV9 combines with J gene TRBJ1-2, with D hard to call. The germline gives CDR1 SGDLS, CDR2 YYNGEE. V was pared by 6 bases and J by 8 bases, with 8 bases between. The CDR3 contains 10 residues. The CDR3 nucleotides are TGTGCCAGCACGGGATACGGCTACACCTTC. It specifies CASTGYGYTF. The entire variable domain, with the rest obtained from reference TRBV9 and TRBJ1-2, is as follows: DSGVTQTPKHLITATGQRVTLRCSPRSGDLSVYWYQQSLDQGLQFLIQYYNGEERAKGNILERFSAQQFPDLHSELNLSSLELGDSALYFCASTGYGYTFGSGTRLTVV.

The chain links TRBV6-1 to TRBJ2-7; 12 positions agree with TRBD2. Germline CDR1 reads MNHNS; CDR2 reads SASEGT. The CDR3 length is 15 residues. V gave up 2 bases and J gave up 1 base; unmatched junction bases: 0. The DNA for the CDR3 is TGTGCCAGCAGTGAACTAGCGGGAGGGTCCTACGAGCAGTACTTC. The encoded protein is CASSELAGGSYEQYF.

This clone was seen once. J is TRBJ1-5 and V is TRBV19; tentative D call: TRBD1 (6 bases). CDR1 is LNHDA, CDR2 SQIVND, per germline (reference sequence). Trimming left V 6 bases short and J 5 bases short, with 11 bases between. The CDR3 spans 13 residues. The CDR3 region is CASSGTTDQPQHF. CDR3 bases: TGTGCCAGTAGCGGGACAACGGATCAGCCCCAGCATTTT.

The rearrangement joins TRBV27 to TRBJ2-3; 12 bases are a match to TRBD2. After removal of 4 bases from V and 1 base from J, the junction contained 3 bases not matched to a gene. Germline V lookup: CDR1 MNHEY, CDR2 SMNVEV (reference sequence). The CDR3 length is 16 residues. Written as DNA, the CDR3 is TGTGCCAGCAGTTCACGGACTAGCGGGGGCACAGATACGCAGTATTTT. Residues: CASSSRTSGGTDTQYF.

This chain links TRBV6-4 with TRBJ2-1; 8 nucleotides match TRBD2. CDR3 length: 19 residues. The trim removed 4 bases at V and 0 bases at J, leaving 14 bases unmatched. Per the germline V gene, CDR1 is MRHNA and CDR2 is SNTAGT. The CDR3: CASSAVVAGLGSSYNEQFF. In nucleotides, the CDR3 is TGTGCCAGCAGTGCAGTGGTAGCGGGACTTGGAAGCTCCTACAATGAGCAGTTCTTC.

The chain uses TRBV5-1 and TRBJ2-7; D perhaps matches TRBD2 (5 bases). CDR1 is SGHRS and CDR2 is YFSETQ in the germline V gene. V gave up 5 bases and J gave up 1 base, with 13 bases separating them. This CDR3 is 14 amino acids long. The CDR3 DNA reads as TGCGCCAGCAGTCAAGCAGGAGGATCCTACGAGCAGTACTTC. Residues: CASSQAGGSYEQYF.

The gene calls are TRBV5-5 and TRBJ2-1; 8 nucleotides match TRBD2. The CDR3 is 16 amino acids. V lost 0 bases and J lost 0; bases outside the gene matches: 2. CDR1 is SGHKS, CDR2 YYEKEE, per germline (reference sequence). CDR3: CASSLGSGSSYNEQFF. As DNA, the CDR3 is TGTGCCAGCAGCTTGGGGAGCGGGAGCTCCTACAATGAGCAGTTCTTC.

CDR3: CASSPSGTSGVYNEQFF. The CDR3 DNA reads TGCGCCAGCAGTCCCTCGGGGACTAGCGGGGTCTACAATGAGCAGTTCTTC. The V and J genes are TRBV4-1 and TRBJ2-1; 13 bases are shared with TRBD2. CDR3 length equals 17 residues. The trim removed 6 bases at V and 3 bases at J, leaving 8 bases unmatched. Germline V lookup: CDR1 MGHRA, CDR2 YSYEKL.

This clone was counted between two and nine times. The chain links TRBV5-6 to TRBJ1-4; D remains unclear. The V and J ends lost 0 bases and 0 bases respectively, with 9 bases between them. CDR1 is SGHDT and CDR2 is YYEEEE in the germline V gene. The CDR3 covers 16 residues. CDR3 region: CASSLEVGATNEKLFF. The CDR3 DNA reads as TGTGCCAGCAGCTTGGAAGTGGGAGCAACTAATGAAAAACTGTTTTTT.

This chain links TRBV5-1 with TRBJ2-1; 9 positions agree with TRBD2. The CDR3 runs 15 residues. Germline V gene data show CDR1 as SGHRS and CDR2 as YFSETQ. The J segment lost 6 bases and the V segment lost 0 bases, leaving 4 bases of the junction unmatched. CDR3 DNA sequence: TGCGCCAGCAGCTTGGTGGGACTAGCCCGCAATGAGCAGTTCTTC. Encoded protein: CASSLVGLARNEQFF.

The chain employs TRBV28 and TRBJ2-1; D is possibly TRBD1 (7 bases). Germline V gene data show CDR1 as MDHEN and CDR2 as SYDVKM. The CDR3 runs 15 residues. V was shortened by 2 bases and J by 4 bases, with 12 bases between the two germline ends. The CDR3 nucleotides read TGTGCCAGCAGTTTACAGGGGGGAAGGTACAATGAGCAGTTCTTC. It yields the protein CASSLQGGRYNEQFF.

CDR3 nucleotides: TGTGCCAGCAGTTCACGGACAGGGGAAGGGGAGTTCTTC. It codes for CASSSRTGEGEFF. V is TRBV27 and J is TRBJ2-1; 9 bases fit TRBD1. The CDR3 is 13 amino acids. J was trimmed by 14 bases and V by 4 bases; bases with no gene match: 9. Germline V lookup: CDR1 MNHEY, CDR2 SMNVEV (reference sequence).

V usage is TRBV5-1 and J usage is TRBJ2-3; D ambiguous. V was shortened by 4 bases and J by 2 bases, with 14 bases between the two germline ends. Germline V lookup: CDR1 SGHRS, CDR2 YFSETQ. CDR3 length equals 15 residues. The DNA for the CDR3 is TGCGCCAGCAGCAGCTACCGGGTCTTCACAGATACGCAGTATTTT. It encodes CASSSYRVFTDTQYF.

The rearrangement links TRBV19 to TRBJ1-1, with D tentatively TRBD1 (6 bases). From germline, CDR1 is LNHDA and CDR2 SQIVND (reference sequence). The V and J ends lost 3 bases and 10 bases respectively, with 15 bases between them. This CDR3 comprises 13 residues. The CDR3 coding sequence is TGTGCCAGTAGTATCAGGGGTCGCGGGGGAGCTTTCTTT. This translates into CASSIRGRGGAFF.

This clone was seen once. The V gene is TRBV7-9, the J gene TRBJ1-1; weak D call: TRBD1 (6 bases). Germline lookup yields CDR1 SEHNR and CDR2 FQNEAQ (reference sequence). CDR3 length: 16 amino acids. Trimming removed 5 bases from V and 1 base from J, with 17 bases in between. The chain's CDR3 is CASSDIQGWGNTEAFF. The CDR3 bases are TGTGCCAGCAGCGACATACAGGGCTGGGGGAACACTGAAGCTTTCTTT.

V is TRBV30 and J is TRBJ1-1, with D maybe TRBD1 (6 bases). Trimming shortened V by 0 bases and J by 1 base, and 9 bases separated the two germline ends. From germline, CDR1 is GTSNPN and CDR2 SVGIG (reference sequence). This CDR3 region has 14 residues. The CDR3 loop is CAWSVQGANTEAFF. CDR3 in DNA: TGTGCCTGGAGTGTACAGGGAGCGAACACTGAAGCTTTCTTT.

The V call is TRBV19, the J call TRBJ1-1; TRBD1 is a possible D gene (6 bases). The CDR3 spans 14 residues. Germline CDR1 and CDR2: LNHDA and SQIVND (reference sequence). Trimming stripped 7 bases from V and 1 base from J, with 13 bases between. For the CDR3, the DNA is TGTGCCAGTAATCCCGGGACACCGAACACTGAAGCTTTCTTT. This sequence encodes CASNPGTPNTEAFF.

The chain joins TRBV18 to TRBJ2-1; tentatively, D is TRBD2 (5 bases). The CDR3 has 13 residues. V was shortened by 3 bases and J by 8 bases, with 11 bases between the two germline ends. Germline V gene sequence: CDR1 KGHSH, CDR2 LQKENI. Written as DNA, the CDR3 is TGTGCCAGCTCACCGGGAGTGTTGGATGAGCAGTTCTTC. Residues: CASSPGVLDEQFF.

This clone was observed a single time. V and J are TRBV5-6 and TRBJ2-7, with 7 positions matching TRBD1. The CDR3 is made up of 13 amino acids. V lost 5 bases and J lost 6; bases outside the gene matches: 8. Looked up from germline, CDR1 is SGHDT and CDR2 is YYEEEE. CDR3 residues: CASREQGLGEQYF. The CDR3 nucleotides are TGTGCCAGCAGAGAACAGGGGTTGGGCGAGCAGTACTTC.

This rearrangement joins TRBV21-1 to TRBJ2-5; the table's D gene call, TRBD1, was not cross checked with the DNA. TRBV21-1 is marked as a pseudogene. The CDR3 spans 15 residues. In DNA form, the CDR3 reads TGTGCCAGCAGCAAAAGGACAGGAGGGCAAGAGACCCAGTACTTC. Residues: CASSKRTGGQETQYF.

This chain connects TRBV7-9 to TRBJ2-1, with 8 bases matching TRBD2. V was clipped by 3 bases and J by 0 bases; unmatched bases: 4. This CDR3 contains 16 residues. CDR1 and CDR2 (germline): SEHNR, FQNEAQ (reference sequence). CDR3 loop: CASSFGLAGSYNEQFF. The CDR3 DNA sequence: TGTGCCAGCAGCTTCGGACTAGCTGGCTCCTACAATGAGCAGTTCTTC.

This chain connects TRBV5-1 to TRBJ1-2; D not resolved. Germline V CDR1 and CDR2: SGHRS, YFSETQ. The CDR3 contains 12 residues. The V end was cut by 5 bases, the J end by 3 bases, with 8 bases between. CDR3 DNA: TGCGCCAGCAGGGCAGAAGACTATGGCTACACCTTC. Encoded protein: CASRAEDYGYTF.

The chain joins TRBV19 to TRBJ1-3; tentative D call: TRBD1 (5 bases). The CDR3 sequence is 16 residues long. The germline V and J ends were trimmed by 5 bases and 0 bases, with 14 bases remaining between them. The germline CDR1 and CDR2 sequences are LNHDA and SQIVND (reference sequence). CDR3 region: CASSDLLGPSGNTIYF. The CDR3 DNA is TGTGCCAGTAGTGATCTCCTGGGGCCCTCTGGAAACACCATATATTTT.

The chain links TRBV2 to TRBJ2-7; the D is unclear. CDR3 size: 15 residues. Germline assignment: CDR1 SNHLY and CDR2 FYNNEI. V was pared by 8 bases and J by 0 bases, with 17 bases between. CDR3 region: CASLAAEHYSYEQYF. For the CDR3, the DNA is TGTGCCAGCTTGGCGGCAGAACACTACTCCTACGAGCAGTACTTC.

This clone was counted a few times. The J gene is TRBJ2-2, the V gene TRBV6-1, with D perhaps matching TRBD1 (5 bases). CDR1 and CDR2 (germline): MNHNS, SASEGT. The V and J ends lost 6 bases and 6 bases respectively, with 8 bases between them. The CDR3 is made up of 12 amino acids. Here the CDR3 DNA reads TGTGCCAGCAGAGGGGTCGCCGGGGAGCTGTTTTTT. Translating it yields CASRGVAGELFF.

This clone was picked up a small number of times. The rearrangement joins TRBV5-1 to TRBJ1-1; 8 nucleotides agree with TRBD1. With 4 bases clipped from V and 7 bases from J, the junction kept 6 bases outside the gene matches. The CDR3 length is 13 residues. Germline V gene sequence: CDR1 SGHRS, CDR2 YFSETQ. DNA for the CDR3: TGCGCCAGCAGCCCGCCGGGACAGGTTGAAGCTTTCTTT. Amino acids: CASSPPGQVEAFF.